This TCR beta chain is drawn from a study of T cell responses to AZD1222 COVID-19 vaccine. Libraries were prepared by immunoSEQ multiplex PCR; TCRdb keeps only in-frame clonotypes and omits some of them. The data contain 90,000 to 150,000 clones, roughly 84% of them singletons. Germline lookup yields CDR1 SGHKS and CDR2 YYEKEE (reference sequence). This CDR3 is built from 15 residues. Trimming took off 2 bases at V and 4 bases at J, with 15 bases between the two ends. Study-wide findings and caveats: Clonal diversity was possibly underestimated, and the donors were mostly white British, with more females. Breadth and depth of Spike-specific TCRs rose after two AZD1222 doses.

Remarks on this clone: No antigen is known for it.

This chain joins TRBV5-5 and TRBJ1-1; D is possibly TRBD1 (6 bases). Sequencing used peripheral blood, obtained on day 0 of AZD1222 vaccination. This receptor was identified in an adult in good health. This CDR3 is CASSLLQGFGTEAFF. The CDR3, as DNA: TGTGCCAGCAGCTTACTACAGGGTTTCGGCACTGAAGCTTTCTTT. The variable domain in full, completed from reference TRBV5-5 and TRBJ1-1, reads DAGVTQSPTHLIKTRGQQVTLRCSPISGHKSVSWYQQVLGQGPQFIFQYYEKEERGRGNFPDRFSARQFPNYSSELNVNALLLGDSALYLCASSLLQGFGTEAFFGQGTRLTVV.